Listed below are T cell receptor beta chains from one sample, sequenced in a study of blood T cell repertoires in COVID-19. The data were produced by immunoSEQ multiplex PCR, yet TCRdb's version contains in-frame clones alone and is incomplete. The sample consists of around 240,000 clones, approximately 84% of them appearing once. Material for sequencing was peripheral blood. Receptors originate from a woman of 80 years or more with acute or convalescent COVID-19. Each CDR3 is given with its conserved first and last residue. The order of the fields is D gene, V gene, J gene, clone size, CDR3 DNA, CDR3 protein. A D gene is named only where the DNA matches it firmly. Rows give clone size only sometimes, using once, few, many, or a class for an expanded clone.

TRBD1,TRBV10-3,TRBJ2-7,-,TGTGCCATCAGTGTGACAGGGGGCTACGAGCAGTACTTC,CAISVTGGYEQYF
TRBD2,TRBV6-1,TRBJ2-3,-,TGTGCCAGCAGTGAATACGGACAGAAGGGACTAGCGAGGACAGATACGCAGTATTTT,CASSEYGQKGLARTDTQYF
TRBD2,TRBV4-1,TRBJ2-7,-,TGCGCCAGCAGCCAAGATCGGACTAGCTCCTACGAGCAGTACTTC,CASSQDRTSSYEQYF
-,TRBV2,TRBJ1-6,-,TGTGCCAGCAGTGATCGAGGTTCACCCCTCCACTTT,CASSDRGSPLHF
TRBD2,TRBV28,TRBJ2-7,once,TGTGCCAGCAGCGATAAAAGGGTCGCGGGAGGGATCGACGAGCAGTACTTC,CASSDKRVAGGIDEQYF
-,TRBV6-2/TRBV6-3,TRBJ1-5,-,TGTGCCAGCAGTTACCGAGGAGGGGGCAATCAGCCCCAGCATTTT,CASSYRGGGNQPQHF
TRBD1,TRBV19,TRBJ1-1,-,TGTGCCAGTAGTCGACAGGGGGCTACTGAAGCTTTCTTT,CASSRQGATEAFF
TRBD1,TRBV27,TRBJ1-4,-,TGTGCCAGCAGTTTACCCAAACTGACAGGGCGGAATGAAAAACTGTTTTTT,CASSLPKLTGRNEKLFF
-,TRBV5-4,TRBJ1-1,-,TGTGCCAGGCCGACTGGTACTGAAGCTTTCTTT,CARPTGTEAFF
-,TRBV7-9,TRBJ2-1,-,TGTGCCAGCAGCCTTCAGGGTGGGGCGAGCTCCTACAATGAGCAGTTCTTC,CASSLQGGASSYNEQFF
-,TRBV9,TRBJ1-4,-,TGTGCCAGCAGCGTATTTGGGGAGAATGAAAAACTGTTTTTT,CASSVFGENEKLFF
TRBD2,TRBV29-1,TRBJ2-7,-,TGCAGCGTTCGAACTAGCGGGCACGAGCAGTACTTC,CSVRTSGHEQYF
TRBD1,TRBV15,TRBJ2-7,-,TGTGCCACCAGCAGCCCTACAGGGGCGTCGGTGTACGAGCAGTACTTC,CATSSPTGASVYEQYF
-,TRBV5-1,TRBJ2-3,-,TGCGCCAGCAGCCCGGAGGTGTCCCAAGATACGCAGTATTTT,CASSPEVSQDTQYF
-,TRBV25-1,TRBJ1-2,few,TGTGCCAGCAGTGAATTGGCAGTCAATGGCTACACCTTC,CASSELAVNGYTF
-,TRBV14,TRBJ2-2,few,TGTGCCAGCAGCCTTCACAGGGGAGGCGGGGAGCTGTTTTTT,CASSLHRGGGELFF
TRBD1,TRBV11-2,TRBJ1-2,-,TGTGCCAGCAGCTTAGATCGAGGACAGGGGGCGTATGGCTACACCTTC,CASSLDRGQGAYGYTF
TRBD1,TRBV3-1/TRBV3-2,TRBJ2-7,-,TGTGCCAGCAGCCCGACGACAGGGGAAGGCTCCTACGAGCAGTACTTC,CASSPTTGEGSYEQYF
-,TRBV21-1,TRBJ1-2,-,TGTGCCAGCAACCGGACAGGCCGTAACTATGGCTACACCTTC,CASNRTGRNYGYTF
-,TRBV6-5,TRBJ1-1,-,TGTGCCAGCTCCGTACAGGGGAACACTGAAGCTTTCTTT,CASSVQGNTEAFF
TRBD1,TRBV14,TRBJ1-1,few,TGTGCCAGCAGTGACAGGGGGTTTGACACTGAAGCTTTCTTT,CASSDRGFDTEAFF
-,TRBV28,TRBJ2-2,-,TGTGCCGGATCGACAGGTCTTTATGGGGAGCTGTTTTTT,CAGSTGLYGELFF
TRBD1,TRBV4-3,TRBJ2-7,few,TGCGCCAGCAGCCAAGGCCTGGACAGGGGTTCGTACGAGCAGTACTTC,CASSQGLDRGSYEQYF
-,TRBV25-1,TRBJ1-1,-,TGTGCCAGCAGAATCGGGAACACTGAAGCTTTCTTT,CASRIGNTEAFF
-,TRBV5-4,TRBJ2-3,-,TGTGTCAGCAGCCCCGGACTCTATGGCGATACGCAGTATTTT,CVSSPGLYGDTQYF
TRBD2,TRBV4-2,TRBJ2-3,once,TGTGCCAGCAGCCTCACTAGCGGGAAATCAGATACGCAGTATTTT,CASSLTSGKSDTQYF
-,TRBV5-1,TRBJ1-1,-,TGCGCCAGCAGCTTGGGGGTTACCGGGATAAACACTGAAGCTTTCTTT,CASSLGVTGINTEAFF
TRBD1,TRBV11-2,TRBJ1-2,-,TGTGCCAGCAGCCCAACCGGGACAGGGAGAGGCTACACCTTC,CASSPTGTGRGYTF
-,TRBV6-2/TRBV6-3,TRBJ1-6,-,TGTGCCAGCAGTTACGGCAGCCAGGGTAATTCACCCCTCCACTTT,CASSYGSQGNSPLHF
-,TRBV14,TRBJ2-7,-,TGTGCCAGCAGCCCGCCTAACCTCTACAGGCAGTACTTC,CASSPPNLYRQYF
-,TRBV28,TRBJ1-4,few,TGTGCCAGCAGTTTAGAGGATGAAAAACTGTTTTTT,CASSLEDEKLFF
-,TRBV7-7,TRBJ2-7,-,TGTGCTCCCCTAGCAGAGAGCTCCTACGAGCAGTACTTC,CAPLAESSYEQYF
TRBD2,TRBV5-4,TRBJ2-7,-,TGTGCCAGCAGCCACACTAGCGGCTACGAGCAGTACTTC,CASSHTSGYEQYF
TRBD1,TRBV18,TRBJ1-1,-,TGTGCCAGCTCTACCAATTCAGGGGGTTCAGACACTGAAGCTTTCTTT,CASSTNSGGSDTEAFF
-,TRBV7-2,TRBJ1-1,-,TGTGCCAGCAGCTTATCGGTAATAGGGGATCGCACTGAAGCTTTCTTT,CASSLSVIGDRTEAFF
TRBD1,TRBV20-1,TRBJ1-1,-,TGCAGTGCTAGTCCTTTCGCCGGGACAGGTATGCAAGCTTTCTTT,CSASPFAGTGMQAFF
-,TRBV9,TRBJ2-1,-,TGTGCCAGCAGCTCCCGGCCGCAAGGGGCCTACAATGAGCAGTTCTTC,CASSSRPQGAYNEQFF
-,TRBV12-2,TRBJ1-3,few,-,CASRSWAQGSGNTIYF
-,TRBV29-1,TRBJ2-3,-,TGCAGCGTGGCTGGAGGGTACAGAGATACGCAGTATTTT,CSVAGGYRDTQYF
TRBD1,TRBV5-1,TRBJ1-3,-,TGCGCCAGCAGCTTGGGTACAGGGGGCGGAAACACCATATATTTT,CASSLGTGGGNTIYF
TRBD2,TRBV3-1/TRBV3-2,TRBJ2-3,-,TGTGCCAGCAGCCAAGAAAATAGCGGGGGAGGCACAGATACGCAGTATTTT,CASSQENSGGGTDTQYF
TRBD2,TRBV6-5,TRBJ2-7,-,TGTGCCAGCAAACTAGCGGGGCCCAGCTCCTACGAGCAGTACTTC,CASKLAGPSSYEQYF
-,TRBV27,TRBJ1-3,-,TGTGCCAGCAGTTTTGACAGGTCTCCAGGAAACACCATATATTTT,CASSFDRSPGNTIYF
TRBD1,TRBV7-2,TRBJ1-2,once,TGTGCCAGCACCGAAGGTCCAGGGGGTGGCAAGTATGGCTACACCTTC,CASTEGPGGGKYGYTF
-,TRBV5-1,TRBJ1-4,-,TGCGCCAGCAGCTTGGGACAGCCTAATGAAAAACTGTTTTTT,CASSLGQPNEKLFF
TRBD1,TRBV20-1,TRBJ1-1,-,TGCAGTGCTAGTCCCGACAGGGCACCTTTCTTT,CSASPDRAPFF
TRBD2,TRBV6-4,TRBJ2-3,-,TGTGCCAGCAGTGACATTGGGAGGACTAGCGGGCCAAACACTCGGTCAGATACGCAGTATTTT,CASSDIGRTSGPNTRSDTQYF
TRBD1,TRBV2,TRBJ1-1,-,TGTGCCAGCAGGGACAGGGGACGAGCTTTCTTT,CASRDRGRAFF
-,TRBV19,TRBJ2-7,-,TGTGCCAGTAGTATAGCTGGAGGCCCCGGGCTCGGAGGGGAGCAGTACTTC,CASSIAGGPGLGGEQYF
-,TRBV15,TRBJ1-2,-,TGTGCCACCAGCAGGGAACCAACAGCCAACTATGGCTACACCTTC,CATSREPTANYGYTF
-,TRBV5-4,TRBJ2-5,-,TGTGCCAGCAGCTCAGAGGGGAACAGGGAAGAGACCCAGTACTTC,CASSSEGNREETQYF
TRBD1,TRBV28,TRBJ2-5,-,TGTGCCAGCAGCTATACACCGGGACAGCAAGAGACCCAGTACTTC,CASSYTPGQQETQYF
TRBD2,TRBV7-8,TRBJ2-5,-,TGTGCCAGCAGCTTACCGACTAGCGGGGGAGAGACCCAGTACTTC,CASSLPTSGGETQYF
TRBD2,TRBV7-9,TRBJ2-1,-,TGTGCCAGCAGCTTAAGGTCTAGCGGAAACTCCTACAATGAGCAGTTCTTC,CASSLRSSGNSYNEQFF
-,TRBV27,TRBJ1-6,few,TGTGCCAGCCGGAAGGAGCAGATCCCCGCCCTCCACTTT,CASRKEQIPALHF
TRBD1,TRBV24-1,TRBJ2-7,-,TGTGCCACCAGTGATGGGGACAGGGGAGGAGAGCAGTACTTC,CATSDGDRGGEQYF
TRBD1,TRBV28,TRBJ2-5,-,TGTGCCAGCAGTACACTTCGGACAGGGGAACGTCAAGAGACCCAGTACTTC,CASSTLRTGERQETQYF